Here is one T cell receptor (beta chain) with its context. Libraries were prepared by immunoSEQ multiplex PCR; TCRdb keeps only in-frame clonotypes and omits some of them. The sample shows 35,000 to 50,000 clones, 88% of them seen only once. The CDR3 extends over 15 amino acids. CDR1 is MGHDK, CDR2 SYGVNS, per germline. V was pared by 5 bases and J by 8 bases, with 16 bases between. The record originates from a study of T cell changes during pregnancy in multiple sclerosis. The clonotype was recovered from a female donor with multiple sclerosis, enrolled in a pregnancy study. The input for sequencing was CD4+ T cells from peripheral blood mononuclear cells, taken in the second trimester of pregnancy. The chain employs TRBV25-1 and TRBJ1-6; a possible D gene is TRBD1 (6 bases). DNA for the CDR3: TGTGCCAGCAGTCCCCCACAGGGTTGGGATTCACCCCTCCACTTT. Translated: CASSPPQGWDSPLHF.